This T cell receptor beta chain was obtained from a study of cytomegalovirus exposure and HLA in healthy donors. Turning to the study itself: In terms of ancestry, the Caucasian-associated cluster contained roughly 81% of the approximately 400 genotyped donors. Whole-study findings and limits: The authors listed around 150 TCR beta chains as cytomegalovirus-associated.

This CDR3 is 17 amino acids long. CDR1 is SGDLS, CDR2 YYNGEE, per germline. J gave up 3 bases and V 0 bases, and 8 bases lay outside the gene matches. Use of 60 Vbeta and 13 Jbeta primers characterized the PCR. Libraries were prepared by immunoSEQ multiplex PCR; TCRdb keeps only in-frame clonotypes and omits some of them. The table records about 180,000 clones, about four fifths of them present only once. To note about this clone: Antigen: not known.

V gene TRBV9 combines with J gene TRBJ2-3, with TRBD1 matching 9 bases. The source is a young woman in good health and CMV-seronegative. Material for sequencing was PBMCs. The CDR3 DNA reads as TGTGCCAGCAGCGTAGGAGGGACAGGGAAGCCAACAGATACGCAGTATTTT. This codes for CASSVGGTGKPTDTQYF.